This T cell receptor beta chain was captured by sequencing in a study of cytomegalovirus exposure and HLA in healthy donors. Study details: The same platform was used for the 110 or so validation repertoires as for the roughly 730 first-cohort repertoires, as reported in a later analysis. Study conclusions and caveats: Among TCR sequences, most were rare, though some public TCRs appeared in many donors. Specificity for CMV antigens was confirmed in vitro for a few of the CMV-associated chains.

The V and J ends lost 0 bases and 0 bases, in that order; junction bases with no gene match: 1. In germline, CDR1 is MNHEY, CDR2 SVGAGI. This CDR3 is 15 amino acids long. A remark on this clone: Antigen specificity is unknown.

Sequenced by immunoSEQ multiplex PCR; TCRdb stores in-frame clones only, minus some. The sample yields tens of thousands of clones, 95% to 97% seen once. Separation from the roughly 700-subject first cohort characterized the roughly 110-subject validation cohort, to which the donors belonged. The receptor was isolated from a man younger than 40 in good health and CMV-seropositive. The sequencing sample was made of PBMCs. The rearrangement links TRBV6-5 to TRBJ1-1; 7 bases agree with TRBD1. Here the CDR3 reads CASSYSTGMNTEAFF. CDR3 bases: TGTGCCAGCAGTTACTCGACAGGGATGAACACTGAAGCTTTCTTT.